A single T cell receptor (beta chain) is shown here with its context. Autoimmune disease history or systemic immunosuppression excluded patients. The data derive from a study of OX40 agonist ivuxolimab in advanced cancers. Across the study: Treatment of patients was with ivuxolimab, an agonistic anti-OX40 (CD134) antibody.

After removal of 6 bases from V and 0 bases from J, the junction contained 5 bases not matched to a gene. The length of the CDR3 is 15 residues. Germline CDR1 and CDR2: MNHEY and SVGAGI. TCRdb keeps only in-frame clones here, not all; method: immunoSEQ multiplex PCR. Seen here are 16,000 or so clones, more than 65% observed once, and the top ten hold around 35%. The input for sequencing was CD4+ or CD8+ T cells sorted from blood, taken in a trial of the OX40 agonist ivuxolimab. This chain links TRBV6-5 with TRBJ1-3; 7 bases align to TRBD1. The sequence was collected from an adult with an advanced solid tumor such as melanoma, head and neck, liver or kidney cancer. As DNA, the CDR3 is TGTGCCAGCAGACGACAGGGCAGCTCTGGAAACACCATATATTTT. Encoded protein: CASRRQGSSGNTIYF.